The clone carrying this TCR beta chain came up a few times. Trimming cost V 3 bases and J 4 bases; bases outside gene matches: 0. The CDR3 spans 13 residues. The germline V gene encodes CDR1 SGHRS and CDR2 YFSETQ. This specimen belongs to a study of cytomegalovirus exposure and HLA in healthy donors. Libraries were prepared by immunoSEQ multiplex PCR; TCRdb keeps only in-frame clonotypes and omits some of them. The sample holds roughly 280,000 clones, around 85% seen once. This rearrangement joins TRBV5-1 to TRBJ2-5, with TRBD1 matching 10 bases. The sequenced sample consisted of PBMCs. This clonotype was obtained from a woman aged 18-29 years in good health and CMV-seronegative. CDR3 DNA sequence: TGCGCCAGCAGCTGGACAGGGGGAGAGACCCAGTACTTC. The encoded protein is CASSWTGGETQYF.